This paragraph covers one TCR beta chain sequence. Its antigen is undetermined. V lost 0 bases, J lost 2 bases, and 12 bases stayed unmatched. The germline V gene encodes CDR1 SGHRS and CDR2 YFSETQ. CDR3 length: 18 amino acids. Profiled with immunoSEQ multiplex PCR; TCRdb holds only in-frame clones, not every one. Of around 150,000 clones detected, more than 75% appear once; the ten largest clones hold almost 3%. This entry is derived from a study of cytomegalovirus exposure and HLA in healthy donors. Study information: The same platform used for the 666 first-cohort repertoires was also used for the 120 or so validation repertoires, as a later analysis reported. Overall study results and limits: The authors confirmed in vitro that three CMV-associated chains were specific for CMV antigens. One later analysis, an examination of the 90 to 150 validation repertoires, found that first-cohort TCR clusters tended to co-occur in them.

Donors were drawn from the approximately 120-subject validation cohort, separate from the roughly 670-subject first cohort. Source material: PBMCs. The chain uses TRBV5-1 and TRBJ2-5; the match to TRBD1 covers 8 bases. This TCR was recovered from a man between 18 and 35 years old in good health and CMV-seronegative. CDR3 residues: CASSLVPGGGKAQETQYF. DNA of the CDR3: TGCGCCAGCAGCTTGGTACCAGGGGGCGGGAAGGCTCAAGAGACCCAGTACTTC.